This entry describes one T cell receptor (beta chain). Sequencing used immunoSEQ multiplex PCR; TCRdb keeps in-frame clones, though not all of them. The data show 150,000 to 200,000 clones, about four fifths seen once. In germline, CDR1 is SGHRS, CDR2 YFSETQ. The length of the CDR3 is 17 residues. V lost 6 bases to trimming and J lost 9 bases; unmatched junction nucleotides: 18. These data originate in a study of blood T cell repertoires in COVID-19. Study as a whole: COVID-19 samples, acute and convalescent, were from the United States, Italy and Spain.

It was during active infection that Seattle patients were enrolled and then longitudinally followed. The receptor comes from a woman aged 60-75 years with COVID-19, enrolled during active disease. Sequenced input: peripheral blood. The V call is TRBV5-1, the J call TRBJ1-6; 7 nucleotides match TRBD1. This CDR3 is CASTQGGRAGFGSPLHF. The CDR3 DNA follows: TGCGCCAGCACCCAAGGGGGCAGGGCGGGCTTCGGTTCACCCCTCCACTTT.